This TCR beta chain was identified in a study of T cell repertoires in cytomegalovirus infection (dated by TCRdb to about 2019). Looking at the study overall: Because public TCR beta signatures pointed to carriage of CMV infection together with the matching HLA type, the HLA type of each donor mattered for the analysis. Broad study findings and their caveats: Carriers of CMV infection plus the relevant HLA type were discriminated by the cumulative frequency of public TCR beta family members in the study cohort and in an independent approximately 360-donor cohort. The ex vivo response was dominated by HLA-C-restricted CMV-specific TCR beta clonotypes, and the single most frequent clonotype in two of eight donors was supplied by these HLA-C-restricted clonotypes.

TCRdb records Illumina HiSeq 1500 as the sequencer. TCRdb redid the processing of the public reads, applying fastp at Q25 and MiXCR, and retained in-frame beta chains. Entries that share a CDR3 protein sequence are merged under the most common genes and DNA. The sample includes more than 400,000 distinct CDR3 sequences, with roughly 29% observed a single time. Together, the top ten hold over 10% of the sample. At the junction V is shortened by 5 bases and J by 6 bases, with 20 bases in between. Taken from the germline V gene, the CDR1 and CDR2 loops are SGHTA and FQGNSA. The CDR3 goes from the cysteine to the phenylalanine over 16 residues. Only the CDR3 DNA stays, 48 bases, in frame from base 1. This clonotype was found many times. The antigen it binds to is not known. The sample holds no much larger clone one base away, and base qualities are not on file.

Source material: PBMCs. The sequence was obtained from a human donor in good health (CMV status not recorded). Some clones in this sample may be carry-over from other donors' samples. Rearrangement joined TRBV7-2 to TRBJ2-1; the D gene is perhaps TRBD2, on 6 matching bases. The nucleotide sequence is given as TGTGCCAGCAGCCCCGGGCCGGGCAGGAGGGGCAATGAGCAGTTCTTC. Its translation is CASSPGPGRRGNEQFF.